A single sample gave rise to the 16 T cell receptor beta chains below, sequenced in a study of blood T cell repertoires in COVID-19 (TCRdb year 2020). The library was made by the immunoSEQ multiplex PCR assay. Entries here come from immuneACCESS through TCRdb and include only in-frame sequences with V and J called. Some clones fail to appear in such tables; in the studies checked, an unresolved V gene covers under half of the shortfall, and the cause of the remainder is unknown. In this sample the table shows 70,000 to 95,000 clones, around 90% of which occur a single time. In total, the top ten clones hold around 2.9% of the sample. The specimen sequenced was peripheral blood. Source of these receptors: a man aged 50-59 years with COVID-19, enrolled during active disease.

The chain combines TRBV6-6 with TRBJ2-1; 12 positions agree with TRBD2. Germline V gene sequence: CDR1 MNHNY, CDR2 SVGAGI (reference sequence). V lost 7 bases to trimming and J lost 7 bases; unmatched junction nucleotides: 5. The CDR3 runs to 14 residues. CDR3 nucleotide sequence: TGTGCCAGCAAGACTAGCGGGGGTGGGAATGAGCAGTTCTTC. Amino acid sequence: CASKTSGGGNEQFF.

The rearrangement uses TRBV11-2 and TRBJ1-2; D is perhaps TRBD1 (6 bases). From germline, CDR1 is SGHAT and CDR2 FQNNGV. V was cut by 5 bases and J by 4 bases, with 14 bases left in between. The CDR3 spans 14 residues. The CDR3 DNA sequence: TGTGCCAGCAGCCCCTCCCAGGGGACCTATGGCTACACCTTC. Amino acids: CASSPSQGTYGYTF. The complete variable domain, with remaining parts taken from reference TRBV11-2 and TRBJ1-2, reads EAGVAQSPRYKIIEKRQSVAFWCNPISGHATLYWYQQILGQGPKLLIQFQNNGVVDDSQLPKDRFSAERLKGVDSTLKIQPAKLEDSAVYLCASSPSQGTYGYTFGSGTRLTVV.

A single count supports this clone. CDR3 sequence: CASSLQSRSYEQYF. The CDR3, as DNA: TGCGCCAGCAGCTTGCAGAGCAGGTCCTACGAGCAGTACTTC. This chain links TRBV5-1 with TRBJ2-7; D is ambiguous. Trimming stripped 1 base from V and 1 base from J, with 9 bases between. The CDR3 runs to 14 residues. Germline CDR1 is SGHRS and CDR2 is YFSETQ. Full variable domain (rest looked up from reference TRBV5-1 and TRBJ2-7): KAGVTQTPRYLIKTRGQQVTLSCSPISGHRSVSWYQQTPGQGLQFLFEYFSETQRNKGNFPGRFSGRQFSNSRSEMNVSTLELGDSALYLCASSLQSRSYEQYFGPGTRLTVT.

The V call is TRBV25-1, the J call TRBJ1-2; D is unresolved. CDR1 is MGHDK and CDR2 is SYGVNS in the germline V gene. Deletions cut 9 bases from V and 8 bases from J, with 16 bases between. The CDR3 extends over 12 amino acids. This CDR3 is CASSWISGGYTF. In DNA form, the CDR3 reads TGTGCCAGTTCCTGGATCTCGGGAGGCTACACCTTC.

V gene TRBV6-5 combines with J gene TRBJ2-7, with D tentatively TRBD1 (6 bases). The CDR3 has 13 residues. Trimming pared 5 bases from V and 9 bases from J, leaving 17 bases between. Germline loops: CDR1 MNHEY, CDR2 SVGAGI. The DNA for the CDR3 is TGTGCCAGCAGTCCCCTCGGACAGTGGGTGCAGTACTTC. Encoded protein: CASSPLGQWVQYF.

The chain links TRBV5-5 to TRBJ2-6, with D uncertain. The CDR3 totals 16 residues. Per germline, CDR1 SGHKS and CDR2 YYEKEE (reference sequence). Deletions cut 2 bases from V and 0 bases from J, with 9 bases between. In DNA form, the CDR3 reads TGTGCCAGCAGCTTCGCAGGATACTCTGGGGCCAACGTCCTGACTTTC. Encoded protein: CASSFAGYSGANVLTF.

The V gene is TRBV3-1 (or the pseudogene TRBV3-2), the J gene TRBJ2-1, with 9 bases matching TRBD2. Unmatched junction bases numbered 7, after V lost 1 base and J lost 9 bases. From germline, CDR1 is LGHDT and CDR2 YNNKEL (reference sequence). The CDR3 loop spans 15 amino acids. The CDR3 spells CASSQGPAGGGEQFF. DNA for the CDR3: TGTGCCAGCAGCCAAGGTCCAGCGGGGGGTGGTGAGCAGTTCTTC.

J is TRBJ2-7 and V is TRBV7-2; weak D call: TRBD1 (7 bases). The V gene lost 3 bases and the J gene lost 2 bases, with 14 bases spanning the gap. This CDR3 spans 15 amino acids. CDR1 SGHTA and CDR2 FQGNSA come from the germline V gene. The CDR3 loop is CASSFAGTETYEQYF. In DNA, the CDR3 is TGTGCCAGCAGCTTTGCGGGGACAGAGACCTACGAGCAGTACTTC.

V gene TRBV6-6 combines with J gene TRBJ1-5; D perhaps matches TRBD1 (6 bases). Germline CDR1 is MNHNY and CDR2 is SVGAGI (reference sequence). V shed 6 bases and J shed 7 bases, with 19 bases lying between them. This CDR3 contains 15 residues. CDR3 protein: CASRDGGAGGQPQHF. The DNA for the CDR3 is TGTGCCAGCAGGGACGGGGGGGCAGGAGGGCAGCCCCAGCATTTT.

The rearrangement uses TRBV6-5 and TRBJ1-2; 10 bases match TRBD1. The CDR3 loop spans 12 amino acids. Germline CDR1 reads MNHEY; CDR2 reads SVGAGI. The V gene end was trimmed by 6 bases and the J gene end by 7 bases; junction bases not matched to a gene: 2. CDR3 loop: CASRTGGFGYTF. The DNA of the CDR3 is TGTGCCAGCAGGACAGGGGGCTTTGGCTACACCTTC.

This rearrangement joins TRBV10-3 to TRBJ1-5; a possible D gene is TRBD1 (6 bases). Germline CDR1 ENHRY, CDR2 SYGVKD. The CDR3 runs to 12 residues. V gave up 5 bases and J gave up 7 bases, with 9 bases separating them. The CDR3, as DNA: TGTGCCATCAGTACAGGGTTACAGCCCCAGCATTTT. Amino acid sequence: CAISTGLQPQHF.

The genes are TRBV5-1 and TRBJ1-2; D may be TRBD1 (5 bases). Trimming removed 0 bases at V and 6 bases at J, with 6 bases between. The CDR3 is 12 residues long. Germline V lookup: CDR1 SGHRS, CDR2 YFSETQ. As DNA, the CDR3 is TGCGCCAGCAGCTTGGAAGGGGATGGCTACACCTTC. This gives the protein CASSLEGDGYTF. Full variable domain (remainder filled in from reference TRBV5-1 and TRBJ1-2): KAGVTQTPRYLIKTRGQQVTLSCSPISGHRSVSWYQQTPGQGLQFLFEYFSETQRNKGNFPGRFSGRQFSNSRSEMNVSTLELGDSALYLCASSLEGDGYTFGSGTRLTVV.

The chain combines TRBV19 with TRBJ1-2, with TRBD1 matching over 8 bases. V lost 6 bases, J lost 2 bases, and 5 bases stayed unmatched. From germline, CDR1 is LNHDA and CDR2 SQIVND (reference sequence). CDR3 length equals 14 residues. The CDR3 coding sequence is TGTGCCAGTAGGGCAGGACAGGGAAACTATGGCTACACCTTC. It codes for CASRAGQGNYGYTF.

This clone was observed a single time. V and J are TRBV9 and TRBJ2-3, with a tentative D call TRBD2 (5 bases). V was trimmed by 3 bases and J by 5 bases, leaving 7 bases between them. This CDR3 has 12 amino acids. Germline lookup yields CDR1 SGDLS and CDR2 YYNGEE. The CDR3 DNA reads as TGTGCCAGCAGCGCACTAGGAGATACGCAGTATTTT. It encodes CASSALGDTQYF.

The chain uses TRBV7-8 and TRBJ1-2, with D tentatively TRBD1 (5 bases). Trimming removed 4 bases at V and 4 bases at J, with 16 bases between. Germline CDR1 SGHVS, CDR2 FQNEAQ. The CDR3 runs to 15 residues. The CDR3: CASSWRLQDVYGYTF. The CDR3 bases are TGTGCCAGCAGCTGGCGCCTACAGGACGTCTATGGCTACACCTTC.

CDR3 nucleotides: TGCGCCAGCAGCCAAGACTGGTCGGGGGGGTTTAGCACTGAAGCTTTCTTT. This translates into CASSQDWSGGFSTEAFF. V usage is TRBV4-3 and J usage is TRBJ1-1; possibly TRBD1 for D (5 bases). Germline V gene sequence: CDR1 LGHNA, CDR2 YSLEER. This CDR3 is built from 17 residues. Trimming removed 0 bases at V and 4 bases at J, with 18 bases between.